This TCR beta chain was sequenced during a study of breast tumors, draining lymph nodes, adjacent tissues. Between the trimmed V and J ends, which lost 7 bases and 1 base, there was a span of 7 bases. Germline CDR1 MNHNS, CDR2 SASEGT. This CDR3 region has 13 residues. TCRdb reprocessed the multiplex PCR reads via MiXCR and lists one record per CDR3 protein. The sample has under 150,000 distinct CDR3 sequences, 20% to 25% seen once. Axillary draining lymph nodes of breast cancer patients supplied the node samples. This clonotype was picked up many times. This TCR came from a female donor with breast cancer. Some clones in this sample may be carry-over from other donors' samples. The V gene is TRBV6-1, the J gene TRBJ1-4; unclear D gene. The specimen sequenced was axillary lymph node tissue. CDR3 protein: CASIRKTNEKLFF. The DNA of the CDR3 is TGTGCCAGCATCAGGAAAACTAATGAAAAACTGTTTTTT.